These 32 T cell receptor beta chains were all obtained from the same sample, sequenced in a study of breast tumors, draining lymph nodes, adjacent tissues. Samples came from axillary lymph nodes draining the breast cancer. In TCRdb, the multiplex PCR reads were re-called with MiXCR into one record per CDR3 protein. The sample carries over 150,000 distinct CDR3 sequences, 30% to 40% recorded once. Sequenced: axillary lymph node tissue. The origin of the receptors is a female donor with breast cancer. Some clones in this sample may be carry-over from other donors' samples.

This clonotype has only one observation. Compared with germline, one end of the junction differs, possibly owing to a read error. V and J are TRBV11-2 and TRBJ1-5; TRBD1 is a possible D gene (6 bases). The CDR3 length is 15 residues. Per germline, CDR1 SGHAT and CDR2 FQNNGV. CDR3 protein: CASSLVSGAGQLQHF. Written as DNA, the CDR3 is TGTGCCAGCAGCTTAGTGTCAGGGGCAGGTCAGCTCCAGCATTTT.

This clonotype has only a few counts. The CDR3 DNA reads as TGCAGTGCTAGAGACACTATTAAAGGGGCTTTCTTT. Its translation: CSARDTIKGAFF. The V gene is TRBV20-1, the J gene TRBJ1-1; D remains unclear. The CDR3 has 12 amino acids. V lost 0 bases and J lost 11, with 13 bases in between. Germline-derived CDR1 and CDR2 are DFQATT and SNEGSKA (reference sequence).

This clonotype was observed at least ten times. The genes are TRBV19 and TRBJ2-3, with D maybe TRBD2 (5 bases). V lost 10 bases and J 4 bases, leaving 15 bases between the germline ends. The germline gives CDR1 LNHDA, CDR2 SQIVND (reference sequence). The CDR3 runs to 13 residues. The CDR3 protein is CATGISGADTQYF. The CDR3 region has the DNA TGTGCCACCGGGATCTCTGGCGCAGATACGCAGTATTTT.

This clonotype has at least ten counts. The rearrangement links TRBV5-1 to TRBJ1-4; D is unclear. Germline V gives CDR1 SGHRS, CDR2 YFSETQ. The ends were cut back, 0 bases at V and 8 bases at J, with 8 bases in the middle. This CDR3 contains 13 residues. The CDR3 reads CASSLEDGEKLFF. For the CDR3, the DNA is TGCGCCAGCAGCTTGGAAGACGGAGAAAAACTGTTTTTT.

This clonotype was seen at least ten times. The rearrangement uses TRBV12-3 or TRBV12-4 and TRBJ2-3, with 7 nucleotides matching TRBD1. V lost 5 bases, J lost 4 bases, and 3 bases stayed unmatched. The CDR3 totals 13 residues. As DNA, the CDR3 is TGTGCCAGCAGTAACACAGGGGCAGATACGCAGTATTTT. The encoded protein is CASSNTGADTQYF.

The chain has TRBV2 and TRBJ2-3; TRBD2 matches at 8 bases. Per the germline V gene, CDR1 is SNHLY and CDR2 is FYNNEI. There are 13 residues in the CDR3. V gave up 7 bases and J gave up 3 bases; unmatched junction bases: 3. CDR3 in amino acids: CASTERGTDTQYF. The CDR3 region has the DNA TGTGCCAGCACGGAGCGGGGGACAGATACGCAGTATTTT. The complete variable domain, with remaining parts taken from reference TRBV2 and TRBJ2-3, reads EPEVTQTPSHQVTQMGQEVILRCVPISNHLYFYWYRQILGQKVEFLVSFYNNEISEKSEIFDDQFSVERPDGSNFTLKIRSTKLEDSAMYFCASTERGTDTQYFGPGTRLTVL.

The gene calls are TRBV15 and TRBJ2-3; 9 nucleotides align to TRBD1. The CDR3 spans 17 residues. J lost 6 bases, V lost 1 base, and 11 bases had no gene match. Germline V gives CDR1 LNHNV, CDR2 YYDKDF (reference sequence). The DNA of the CDR3 is TGTGCCACCAGCAGAGGCGAGACAGGGGGAGGGCCGGATACGCAGTATTTT. It translates to CATSRGETGGGPDTQYF.

As to this clonotype: A read error may explain this, as a much larger clone is one base away. The chain combines TRBV20-1 with TRBJ2-3; weak D call: TRBD2 (5 bases). Germline-derived CDR1 and CDR2 are DFQATT and SNEGSKA (reference sequence). The CDR3 length is 15 residues. V was pared by 6 bases and J by 9 bases, with 25 bases between. The CDR3 here is CSAHPGEIAARTQYF. As DNA, the CDR3 is TGCAGTGCCCATCCCGGGGAAATCGCCGCTAGAACGCAGTATTTT.

This clonotype was seen many times. This rearrangement joins TRBV5-1 to TRBJ2-5; 8 positions agree with TRBD2. The germline V gene encodes CDR1 SGHRS and CDR2 YFSETQ. The junction had 9 bases not matched to a gene; V was cut back by 1 base and J by 4 bases. This CDR3 comprises 16 residues. CDR3 nucleotide sequence: TGCGCCAGCAGCTTGCCAGCGGGAGTAGTCGTAGAGACCCAGTACTTC. It translates to CASSLPAGVVVETQYF. Drawing the rest from reference TRBV5-1 and TRBJ2-5, the complete variable domain is KAGVTQTPRYLIKTRGQQVTLSCSPISGHRSVSWYQQTPGQGLQFLFEYFSETQRNKGNFPGRFSGRQFSNSRSEMNVSTLELGDSALYLCASSLPAGVVVETQYFGPGTRLLVL.

This chain connects TRBV11-2 to TRBJ1-6, with no clear D. The germline V and J ends were trimmed by 2 bases and 7 bases, with 18 bases remaining between them. The CDR3 runs to 17 residues. The germline V gene encodes CDR1 SGHAT and CDR2 FQNNGV. CDR3 region: CASSLPNLPGRNSPLHF. The CDR3 coding sequence is TGTGCCAGCAGCTTACCGAACCTCCCTGGCCGGAATTCACCCCTCCACTTT.

This clonotype was observed a few times. The genes are TRBV11-2 and TRBJ2-1; 10 nucleotides align to TRBD2. The trim removed 2 bases at V and 4 bases at J, leaving 5 bases unmatched. Germline CDR1 is SGHAT and CDR2 is FQNNGV. The CDR3 has 16 amino acids. The CDR3: CASSLLAGAFYNEQFF. The CDR3 DNA sequence: TGTGCCAGCAGCTTACTAGCGGGGGCCTTTTACAATGAGCAGTTCTTC.

Ten or more counts support this clonotype. The chain has TRBV18 and TRBJ1-4, with a weak D call TRBD1 (5 bases). In germline, CDR1 is KGHSH, CDR2 LQKENI. This CDR3 region has 15 residues. Trimming removed 3 bases from V and 5 bases from J, with 13 bases in between. CDR3 in amino acids: CASSPTGEGNEKLFF. The CDR3 DNA sequence: TGTGCCAGCTCACCCACCGGGGAGGGGAATGAAAAACTGTTTTTT. The complete variable domain, with remaining parts taken from reference TRBV18 and TRBJ1-4, reads NAGVMQNPRHLVRRRGQEARLRCSPMKGHSHVYWYRQLPEEGLKFMVYLQKENIIDESGMPKERFSAEFPKEGPSILRIQQVVRGDSAAYFCASSPTGEGNEKLFFGSGTQLSVL.

This clonotype was recorded at least ten times. The gene calls are TRBV4-1 and TRBJ2-1; weak D call: TRBD1 (5 bases). Per germline, CDR1 MGHRA and CDR2 YSYEKL. Trimming cost V 2 bases and J 0 bases, with 14 bases left between them. The CDR3 has 17 residues. CDR3 loop: CASSQTTASSSYNEQFF. The DNA for the CDR3 is TGCGCCAGCAGCCAAACGACAGCTTCGAGCTCCTACAATGAGCAGTTCTTC.

The chain has TRBV25-1 and TRBJ1-1, with D hard to call. The ends were cut back, 5 bases at V and 3 bases at J, with 10 bases in the middle. The germline gives CDR1 MGHDK, CDR2 SYGVNS. The CDR3 is made up of 13 amino acids. Here the CDR3 reads CASSRLLDTEAFF. The CDR3 bases are TGTGCCAGCAGTAGACTGTTGGACACTGAAGCTTTCTTT.

This clonotype was counted ten times or more. This chain uses TRBV20-1 with TRBJ2-1; 10 nucleotides match TRBD2. Germline assignment: CDR1 DFQATT and CDR2 SNEGSKA (reference sequence). V trimming: 3 bases; J trimming: 0 bases; junction bases outside the gene matches: 11. The CDR3 loop spans 18 amino acids. The CDR3 DNA sequence: TGCAGTGCTAGGGCGCTAGCGGGAGCGGGAAGCTCCTACAATGAGCAGTTCTTC. The encoded protein is CSARALAGAGSSYNEQFF.

This clonotype has only a few counts. The chain joins TRBV19 to TRBJ1-1, with D possibly matching TRBD1 (6 bases). The CDR3 runs to 15 residues. Between the trimmed V and J ends, which lost 2 bases and 4 bases, there was a span of 14 bases. The germline V gene encodes CDR1 LNHDA and CDR2 SQIVND (reference sequence). The CDR3 DNA sequence: TGTGCCAGTAGTATATCGGGGGGGCTAAGCACTGAAGCTTTCTTT. Translated, it gives CASSISGGLSTEAFF.

This clonotype showed up many times. The genes are TRBV20-1 and TRBJ1-2; TRBD1 might be the D (5 bases). The V end lost 0 bases, the J end lost 8 bases, and 10 bases lay between the germline ends. Germline V CDR1 and CDR2: DFQATT, SNEGSKA (reference sequence). This CDR3 contains 12 residues. CDR3 loop: CSARDDGTGYTF. The CDR3 DNA reads TGCAGTGCTAGAGATGACGGGACCGGCTACACCTTC.

The V gene is TRBV2, the J gene TRBJ1-4; 7 bases are a match to TRBD1. The trim removed 4 bases at V and 17 bases at J, leaving 10 bases unmatched. The CDR3 covers 12 residues. Per germline, CDR1 SNHLY and CDR2 FYNNEI. The CDR3 sequence: CASSATGTVNFF. DNA of the CDR3: TGTGCCAGCAGTGCGACCGGGACAGTAAACTTTTTT.

This clonotype was counted many times. The rearrangement uses TRBV2 and TRBJ1-2; 7 bases line up with TRBD1. Germline CDR1 reads SNHLY; CDR2 reads FYNNEI. The CDR3 length is 14 residues. The ends lost 7 bases at V and 4 bases at J; junction bases unmatched: 9. The CDR3 here is CASTPEGASYGYTF. In nucleotides, the CDR3 is TGTGCCAGCACCCCTGAGGGGGCCTCCTATGGCTACACCTTC.

V and J are TRBV25-1 and TRBJ2-1; possibly TRBD2 for D (7 bases). Germline lookup yields CDR1 MGHDK and CDR2 SYGVNS. The V gene lost 8 bases and the J gene lost 9 bases, with 17 bases spanning the gap. The CDR3 sequence is 13 residues long. The CDR3 reads CASGLEGGGEQFF. The CDR3 region has the DNA TGTGCCAGCGGCTTGGAAGGGGGGGGTGAGCAGTTCTTC.

This clonotype was counted many times. The V gene is TRBV28, the J gene TRBJ1-2; D possibly corresponds to TRBD1 (5 bases). Between the trimmed V and J ends, which lost 5 bases and 4 bases, there was a span of 11 bases. The CDR3 consists of 13 residues. The germline V gene has CDR1 MDHEN and CDR2 SYDVKM. The CDR3 loop is CASSKSRAYGYTF. For the CDR3, the DNA is TGTGCCAGCAGTAAATCCAGGGCCTATGGCTACACCTTC.

As to this clonotype: This clone may be a read error of a much larger clone one base away. The CDR3 loop is CASSPKSYEQYF. The CDR3 nucleotides are TGTGCCAGCTCACCAAAGAGCTACGAGCAGTACTTC. The chain uses TRBV9 and TRBJ2-7; no definite D call. The V end was cut by 7 bases, the J end by 3 bases, with 11 bases between. Per germline, CDR1 SGDLS and CDR2 YYNGEE. This CDR3 comprises 12 residues.

This rearrangement joins TRBV5-1 to TRBJ2-5, with 14 bases that match TRBD2. V lost 6 bases and J lost 4; bases outside the gene matches: 5. From germline, CDR1 is SGHRS and CDR2 YFSETQ. CDR3 size: 15 residues. The CDR3 protein is CASTTSGGARETQYF. CDR3 nucleotide sequence: TGCGCCAGCACGACTAGCGGGGGGGCTCGAGAGACCCAGTACTTC.

This clonotype was seen ten or more times. The CDR3 bases are TGCGCCAGCAGCCAAGAATCAGTCGGACCGAACTATGGCTACACCTTC. Amino acids: CASSQESVGPNYGYTF. The rearrangement joins TRBV4-1 to TRBJ1-2, with D unclear. Trimming cost V 0 bases and J 2 bases, with 13 bases left between them. CDR1 is MGHRA and CDR2 is YSYEKL in the germline V gene. The CDR3 spans 16 residues.

This clonotype has at least ten counts. The J gene is TRBJ2-5, the V gene TRBV7-2, with D uncertain. Trimming cost V 1 base and J 4 bases, with 7 bases left between them. Germline V gene lookup returns CDR1 SGHTA and CDR2 FQGNSA. This CDR3 region has 13 residues. The CDR3 sequence is CASSLVLRETQYF. Written as DNA, the CDR3 is TGTGCCAGCAGCTTAGTTCTTCGAGAGACCCAGTACTTC.

There are many counts of this clonotype. The gene calls are TRBV28 and TRBJ2-5, with D hard to call. The CDR3 is 14 residues long. Germline V gives CDR1 MDHEN, CDR2 SYDVKM. The V gene lost 4 bases and the J gene lost 5 bases, with 14 bases spanning the gap. CDR3 residues: CASSSDPLGETQYF. DNA of the CDR3: TGTGCCAGCAGTTCGGACCCTTTGGGGGAGACCCAGTACTTC.

With regard to this clonotype: A much larger clone sits a single nucleotide away, making a read error possible. This chain connects TRBV5-1 to TRBJ2-7; possible D gene TRBD1, 6 bases. The last part of the DNA fits TRBJ2-5 better; the J call may be wrong. This CDR3 region has 14 residues. Germline CDR1 is SGHRS and CDR2 is YFSETQ. The CDR3 spells CASSYRVSSKTQYF. The CDR3 DNA is TGCGCCAGCAGCTACAGGGTATCCTCAAAGACCCAGTACTTC.

This clonotype has ten or more counts. J is TRBJ2-5 and V is TRBV5-8; 7 nucleotides match TRBD1. V shed 0 bases and J 5 bases; nucleotides not matched to a gene: 7. The CDR3 contains 15 residues. CDR1 is SGHTS, CDR2 YDEGEE, per germline. The CDR3 sequence: CASSLGQGVLETQYF. CDR3 coding DNA: TGTGCCAGCAGCTTGGGGCAGGGGGTTTTGGAGACCCAGTACTTC.

The chain carries TRBV20-1 and TRBJ1-1, with 7 positions matching TRBD1. The CDR3 sequence is 15 residues long. Germline V lookup: CDR1 DFQATT, CDR2 SNEGSKA (reference sequence). V gave up 6 bases and J gave up 2 bases; unmatched junction bases: 12. The DNA for the CDR3 is TGCAGTGCGACGAGCGCCGGGACAGCAAACACTGAAGCTTTCTTT. It codes for CSATSAGTANTEAFF.

This chain connects TRBV6-1 to TRBJ2-2, with D possibly matching TRBD1 (6 bases). Trimming removed 6 bases at V and 6 bases at J, with 14 bases between. Germline CDR1 and CDR2: MNHNS and SASEGT. The CDR3 contains 14 residues. CDR3 nucleotides: TGTGCCAGCAGCTATCAGGGGAGTCCCGGGGAGCTGTTTTTT. Its protein product is CASSYQGSPGELFF.

Concerning this clonotype itself: This is likely a read error, given that the CDR3 carries no conserved phenylalanine or tryptophan at its end. The genes are TRBV19 and TRBJ2-1; no definite D call. CDR1 and CDR2 from the germline V gene are LNHDA and SQIVND (reference sequence). The CDR3 extends over 12 amino acids. CDR3 loop: CVSNLGRDEQFL. As DNA, the CDR3 is TGTGTCAGTAACCTCGGCCGGGATGAGCAGTTCCTC.

Many counts were recorded for this clonotype. The chain uses TRBV5-1 and TRBJ2-1, with TRBD2 identical over 9 bases. CDR1 is SGHRS and CDR2 is YFSETQ in the germline V gene. The ends lost 4 bases at V and 8 bases at J; junction bases unmatched: 13. This CDR3 has 16 residues. The CDR3 region is CASSPRGSGGFDEQFF. The CDR3 nucleotides read TGCGCCAGCAGCCCCCGCGGGAGCGGGGGGTTTGATGAGCAGTTCTTC.